This T cell receptor beta chain was recovered during a study of blood T cell repertoires in COVID-19. This clone was picked up a small number of times. Produced via immunoSEQ multiplex PCR; TCRdb's table is partial and in-frame only. The data show about 140,000 clones, with under 80% seen just once and approximately 14% held by the top ten. This CDR3 contains 16 residues. Per the germline V gene, CDR1 is ENHRY and CDR2 is SYGVKD. Trimming removed 9 bases from V and 4 bases from J; junction bases left unmatched: 14. The sample comprised peripheral blood. The chain combines TRBV10-3 with TRBJ2-1; 8 positions agree with TRBD2. This TCR was sampled from an elderly man with acute or convalescent COVID-19. Here the CDR3 DNA reads TGTGCCATTTCTGACGGGAGCGGGGGAATTTACAATGAGCAGTTCTTC. This sequence encodes CAISDGSGGIYNEQFF.